The 8 T cell receptor beta chains in this list originate from one sample, sequenced in a study of blood T cell repertoires in COVID-19. Measured with immunoSEQ multiplex PCR; TCRdb has only the in-frame clones, and not every one. Of approximately 80,000 clones listed, 60% to 85% are singletons. The material sequenced was peripheral blood. The receptors originated from a human donor in a cohort sampled during active COVID-19.

V usage is TRBV15 and J usage is TRBJ2-2; D possibly corresponds to TRBD1 (6 bases). CDR3 length equals 14 residues. Germline loops: CDR1 LNHNV, CDR2 YYDKDF (reference sequence). Trimming removed 5 bases at V and 6 bases at J, with 13 bases between. CDR3 coding DNA: TGTGCCACCAGCGGGCGGCACAGGGCCGGGGAGCTGTTTTTT. Its translation: CATSGRHRAGELFF.

V gene TRBV2 combines with J gene TRBJ1-5, with D unresolved. Per the germline V gene, CDR1 is SNHLY and CDR2 is FYNNEI. Trimming took 6 bases from V and 6 from J, leaving 18 bases between them. The CDR3 is made up of 15 amino acids. The chain's CDR3 is CASSGPGGERQPQHF. The CDR3, as DNA: TGTGCCAGCAGCGGGCCGGGTGGGGAGCGTCAGCCCCAGCATTTT.

Written as DNA, the CDR3 is TGCGCCAGCAGCCAAGAGTTGGGCCTCTATGGCTACACCTTC. Translating gives CASSQELGLYGYTF. The chain recombines TRBV4-1 with TRBJ1-2; D is uncertain. The germline V gene has CDR1 MGHRA and CDR2 YSYEKL. The CDR3 covers 14 residues. With 0 bases removed from V and 4 bases from J, the gap between germline ends came to 9 bases.

J is TRBJ2-5 and V is TRBV19; 10 nucleotides line up with TRBD1. J lost 2 bases, V lost 5 bases, and 8 bases had no gene match. Per germline, CDR1 LNHDA and CDR2 SQIVND (reference sequence). The CDR3 runs 16 residues. CDR3 protein: CASSFRTGGIQETQYF. In DNA, the CDR3 is TGTGCCAGTAGTTTCAGGACAGGGGGTATACAAGAGACCCAGTACTTC.

V usage is TRBV6-2 or TRBV6-3 and J usage is TRBJ1-1, with D hard to call. CDR1 and CDR2 (germline): MNHEY, SVGEGT. Trimming shortened V by 6 bases and J by 5 bases, and 10 bases separated the two germline ends. The CDR3 has 12 amino acids. DNA of the CDR3: TGTGCCAGCAGCCCATCACTGACTGAAGCTTTCTTT. It is translated as CASSPSLTEAFF.

The rearrangement links TRBV6-1 to TRBJ1-6, with D tentatively TRBD1 (6 bases). The CDR3 consists of 15 residues. Germline loops: CDR1 MNHNS, CDR2 SASEGT. V was clipped by 3 bases and J by 5 bases, with 11 bases between them. This chain's CDR3 is CASSERGTNNSPLHF. The DNA of the CDR3 is TGTGCCAGCAGTGAGAGGGGGACCAATAATTCACCCCTCCACTTT.

The chain combines TRBV5-4 with TRBJ2-3, with D maybe TRBD2 (6 bases). V dropped 5 bases and J dropped 5 bases, with 9 bases sitting between them. CDR1 and CDR2 from the germline V gene are SGHNT and YYREEE (reference sequence). The CDR3 consists of 12 residues. This CDR3 is CASRSGEDTQYF. The CDR3 DNA sequence: TGTGCCAGCAGGTCGGGAGAAGATACGCAGTATTTT.

The rearrangement uses TRBV4-3 and TRBJ2-1, with 14 bases matching TRBD2. The CDR3 is made up of 15 amino acids. The V gene's germline CDR1 is LGHNA and CDR2 YSLEER. Trimming removed 6 bases from V and 8 bases from J; junction bases left unmatched: 6. CDR3 in DNA: TGCGCCAGCAGTCTAGGACTAGCGGGAGGAGATGAGCAGTTCTTC. This gives the protein CASSLGLAGGDEQFF.